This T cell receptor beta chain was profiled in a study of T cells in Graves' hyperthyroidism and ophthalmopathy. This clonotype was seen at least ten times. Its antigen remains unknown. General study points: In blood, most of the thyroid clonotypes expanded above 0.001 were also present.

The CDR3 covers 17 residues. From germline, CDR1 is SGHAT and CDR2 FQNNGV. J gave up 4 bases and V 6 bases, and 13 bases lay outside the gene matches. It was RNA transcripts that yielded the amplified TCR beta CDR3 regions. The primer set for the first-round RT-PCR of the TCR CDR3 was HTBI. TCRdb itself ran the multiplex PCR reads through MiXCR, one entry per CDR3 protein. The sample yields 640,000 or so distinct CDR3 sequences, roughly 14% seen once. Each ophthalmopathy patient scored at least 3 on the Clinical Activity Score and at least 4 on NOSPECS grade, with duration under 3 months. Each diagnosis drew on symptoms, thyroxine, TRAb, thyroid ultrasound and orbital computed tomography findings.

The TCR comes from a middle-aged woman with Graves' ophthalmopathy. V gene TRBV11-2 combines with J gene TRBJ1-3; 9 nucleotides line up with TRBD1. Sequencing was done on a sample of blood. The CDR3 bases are TGTGCCAGCAGTCATGCAGGGACAGGGAGGGCAGGAAACACCATATATTTT. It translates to CASSHAGTGRAGNTIYF.